This T cell receptor beta chain was documented in a study of cytomegalovirus exposure and HLA in healthy donors. The CDR3 loop spans 15 amino acids. With 5 bases clipped from V and 3 bases from J, the junction kept 7 bases outside the gene matches. Germline values: CDR1 SNHLY, CDR2 FYNNEI. PCR involved 60 Vbeta and 13 Jbeta primers. Generated by immunoSEQ multiplex PCR, the TCRdb table keeps only in-frame clones and is missing some. The top ten clones hold approximately 1.1% of a sample with approximately 89,000 clones, around 73% of them seen once. The V gene is TRBV2, the J gene TRBJ2-7, with TRBD2 matching over 10 bases. The receptor was derived from a female donor in good health and CMV-seronegative. Source material: PBMCs. CDR3 in amino acids: CASSQRLAGGYEQYF. The CDR3 DNA is TGTGCCAGCAGTCAGCGACTAGCGGGCGGCTACGAGCAGTACTTC.